The 8 T cell receptor beta chains below all came from one sample that was sequenced in a study of PD-1 blockade in classical Hodgkin lymphoma. All patients experienced relapse after autologous stem cell transplantation, and brentuximab vedotin exposure was variable. Sequencing was performed with immunoSEQ multiplex PCR; in TCRdb, only in-frame clones are kept and a portion is missing. The sample lists tens of thousands of clones, approximately 70% seen once, with around 10% in the top ten. Sequences were derived from peripheral blood mononuclear cells (PBMCs), sampled at baseline. These receptors came from a human donor with classical Hodgkin lymphoma.

The chain links TRBV28 to TRBJ1-5, with TRBD1 as a possible D gene (5 bases). From germline, CDR1 is MDHEN and CDR2 SYDVKM. With 7 bases removed from V and 4 bases from J, the gap between germline ends came to 20 bases. The CDR3 spans 16 residues. The CDR3 spells CASTYTGIHNNQPQHF. CDR3 DNA sequence: TGTGCCAGCACATACACAGGTATCCACAATAATCAGCCCCAGCATTTT.

This clone came up a few times. The chain joins TRBV30 to TRBJ2-3; D is uncertain. Trimming stripped 0 bases from V and 1 base from J, with 14 bases between. The CDR3 has 16 amino acids. Germline V gene data show CDR1 as GTSNPN and CDR2 as SVGIG (reference sequence). The CDR3 protein is CAWSVGKESGTDTQYF. The DNA of the CDR3 is TGTGCCTGGAGTGTAGGAAAGGAATCCGGCACAGATACGCAGTATTTT.

The CDR3 here is CASSDIGGAGELFF. Here the CDR3 DNA reads TGTGCCAGCAGTGACATCGGAGGGGCCGGGGAGCTGTTTTTT. The chain recombines TRBV6-4 with TRBJ2-2; TRBD2 is a possible D gene (6 bases). The CDR3 has 14 residues. Between the trimmed V and J ends, which lost 2 bases and 6 bases, there was a span of 10 bases. CDR1 and CDR2 from the germline V gene are MRHNA and SNTAGT.

The chain couples TRBV10-3 to TRBJ2-2; possible D gene TRBD2, 6 bases. This CDR3 is 14 amino acids long. From germline, CDR1 is ENHRY and CDR2 SYGVKD. Trimming removed 3 bases at V and 4 bases at J, with 9 bases between. The CDR3 is CAISEGTPTGELFF. The CDR3 DNA reads TGTGCCATCAGTGAAGGGACTCCCACCGGGGAGCTGTTTTTT.

The J gene is TRBJ2-1, the V gene TRBV23-1, with no clear D. TRBV23-1 is an open reading frame, and its role is uncertain. There are 13 residues in the CDR3. V lost 3 bases and J 7 bases, leaving 10 bases between the germline ends. CDR3 DNA: TGCGCCAGCAGTCACCCTCACAGAAATGAGCAGTTCTTC. It encodes CASSHPHRNEQFF.

The genes are TRBV30 and TRBJ1-5, with D uncertain. The length of the CDR3 is 13 residues. Germline CDR1 reads GTSNPN; CDR2 reads SVGIG (reference sequence). Trimming left V 2 bases short and J 8 bases short, with 13 bases between. CDR3 region: CAWSSEGGEPQHF. The CDR3 DNA sequence: TGTGCCTGGAGTTCTGAGGGCGGTGAGCCCCAGCATTTT.

The CDR3 coding sequence is TGTGCCAGTAGTCCCCGTCTAAGTGGAAACACCATATATTTT. This encodes CASSPRLSGNTIYF. J is TRBJ1-3 and V is TRBV19; D uncertain. The V end lost 5 bases, the J end lost 3 bases, and 11 bases lay between the germline ends. Germline values: CDR1 LNHDA, CDR2 SQIVND (reference sequence). The CDR3 is 14 amino acids.

The rearrangement uses TRBV5-1 and TRBJ2-6; D is unclear. Between the trimmed V and J ends, which lost 1 base and 0 bases, there was a span of 5 bases. The CDR3 consists of 15 residues. Germline loops: CDR1 SGHRS, CDR2 YFSETQ. CDR3 amino acids: CASSLRSSGANVLTF. The CDR3, as DNA: TGCGCCAGCAGCTTGAGGAGCTCTGGGGCCAACGTCCTGACTTTC.